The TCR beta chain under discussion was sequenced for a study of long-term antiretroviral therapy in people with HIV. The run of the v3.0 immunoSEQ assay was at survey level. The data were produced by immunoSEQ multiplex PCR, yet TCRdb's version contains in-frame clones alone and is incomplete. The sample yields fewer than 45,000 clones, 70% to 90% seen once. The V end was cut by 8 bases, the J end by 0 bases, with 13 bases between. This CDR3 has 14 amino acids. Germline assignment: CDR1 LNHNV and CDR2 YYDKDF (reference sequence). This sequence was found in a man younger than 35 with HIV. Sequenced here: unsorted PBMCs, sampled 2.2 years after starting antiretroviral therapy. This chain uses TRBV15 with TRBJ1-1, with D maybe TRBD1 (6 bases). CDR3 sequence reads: CATEPDRMNTEAFF. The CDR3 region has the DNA TGTGCCACCGAGCCGGACAGAATGAACACTGAAGCTTTCTTT.